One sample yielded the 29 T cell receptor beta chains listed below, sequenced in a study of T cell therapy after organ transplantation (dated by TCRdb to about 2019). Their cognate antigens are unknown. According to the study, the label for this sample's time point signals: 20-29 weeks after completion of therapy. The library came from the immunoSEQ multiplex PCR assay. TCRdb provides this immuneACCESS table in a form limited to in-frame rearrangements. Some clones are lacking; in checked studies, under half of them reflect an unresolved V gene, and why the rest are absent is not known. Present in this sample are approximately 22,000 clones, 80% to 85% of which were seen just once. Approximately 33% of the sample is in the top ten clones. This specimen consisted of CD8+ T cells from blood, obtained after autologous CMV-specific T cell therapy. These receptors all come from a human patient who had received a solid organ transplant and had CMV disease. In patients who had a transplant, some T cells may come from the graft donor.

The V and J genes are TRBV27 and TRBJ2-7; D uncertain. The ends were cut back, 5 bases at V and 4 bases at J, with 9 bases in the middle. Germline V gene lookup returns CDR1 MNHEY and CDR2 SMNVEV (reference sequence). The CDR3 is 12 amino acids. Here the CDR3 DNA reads TGTGCCAGCAGTCCCTCCGGATACGAGCAGTACTTC. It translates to CASSPSGYEQYF.

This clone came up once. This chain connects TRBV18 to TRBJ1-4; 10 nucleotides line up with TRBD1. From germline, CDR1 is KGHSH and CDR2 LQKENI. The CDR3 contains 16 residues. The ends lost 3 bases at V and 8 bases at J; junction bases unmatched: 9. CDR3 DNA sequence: TGTGCCAGCTCACCGGCGGTGGGACAGGGGCGCGAAAAACTGTTTTTT. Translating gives CASSPAVGQGREKLFF.

The CDR3 reads CASSIGWISYNEQFF. The CDR3 DNA sequence: TGTGCCAGTAGTATCGGGTGGATCTCCTACAATGAGCAGTTCTTC. V and J are TRBV19 and TRBJ2-1; D gene unclear. This CDR3 region has 15 residues. Germline V gives CDR1 LNHDA, CDR2 SQIVND (reference sequence). Trimming left V 3 bases short and J 0 bases short, with 9 bases between.

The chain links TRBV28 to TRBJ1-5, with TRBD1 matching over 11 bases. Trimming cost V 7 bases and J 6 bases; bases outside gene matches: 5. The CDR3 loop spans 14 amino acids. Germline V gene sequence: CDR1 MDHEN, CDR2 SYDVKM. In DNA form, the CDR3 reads TGTGCCAGCACCGGGACAGGGGGACCTCAGCCCCAGCATTTT. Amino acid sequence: CASTGTGGPQPQHF.

The CDR3 reads CASSARLGGPNQPQHF. CDR3 sequence (DNA): TGTGCCAGCAGTGCCCGTTTAGGGGGCCCCAATCAGCCCCAGCATTTT. This chain uses TRBV27 with TRBJ1-5, with TRBD1 matching 7 bases. Looked up from germline, CDR1 is MNHEY and CDR2 is SMNVEV (reference sequence). V was clipped by 5 bases and J by 3 bases; unmatched bases: 10. CDR3 length: 16 residues.

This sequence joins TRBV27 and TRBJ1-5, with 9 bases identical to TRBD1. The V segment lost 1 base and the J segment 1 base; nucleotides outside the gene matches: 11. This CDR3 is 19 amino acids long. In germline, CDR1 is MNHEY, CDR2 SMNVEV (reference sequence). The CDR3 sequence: CASSLYPPGQGLSNQPQHF. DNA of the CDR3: TGTGCCAGCAGTTTATATCCCCCGGGACAGGGATTGAGCAATCAGCCCCAGCATTTT.

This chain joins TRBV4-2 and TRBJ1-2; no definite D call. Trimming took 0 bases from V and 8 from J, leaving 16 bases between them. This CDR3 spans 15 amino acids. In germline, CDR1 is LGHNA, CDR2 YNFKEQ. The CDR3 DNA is TGTGCCAGCAGCCAAGATCTGTATACAGACGGAGGCTACACCTTC. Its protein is CASSQDLYTDGGYTF.

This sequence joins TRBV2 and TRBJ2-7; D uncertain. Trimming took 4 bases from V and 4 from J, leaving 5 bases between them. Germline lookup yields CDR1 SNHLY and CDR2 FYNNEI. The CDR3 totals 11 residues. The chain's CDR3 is CASSGGYEQYF. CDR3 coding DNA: TGTGCCAGCAGTGGGGGTTACGAGCAGTACTTC.

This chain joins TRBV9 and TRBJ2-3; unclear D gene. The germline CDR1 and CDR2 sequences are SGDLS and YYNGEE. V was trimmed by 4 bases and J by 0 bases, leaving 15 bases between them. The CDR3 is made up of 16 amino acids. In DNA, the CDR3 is TGTGCCAGCAGCACCGAAGGAGTGACTAGCACAGATACGCAGTATTTT. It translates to CASSTEGVTSTDTQYF.

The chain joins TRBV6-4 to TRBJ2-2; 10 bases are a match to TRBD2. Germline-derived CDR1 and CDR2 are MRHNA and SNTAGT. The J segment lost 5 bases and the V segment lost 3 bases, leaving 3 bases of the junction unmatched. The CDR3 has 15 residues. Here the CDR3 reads CASSELAGDTGELFF. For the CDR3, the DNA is TGTGCCAGCAGTGAGCTAGCGGGAGATACCGGGGAGCTGTTTTTT.

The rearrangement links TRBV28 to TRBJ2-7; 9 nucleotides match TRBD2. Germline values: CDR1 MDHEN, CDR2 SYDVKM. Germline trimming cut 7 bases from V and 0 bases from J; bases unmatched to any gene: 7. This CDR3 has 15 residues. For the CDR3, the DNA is TGTGCCAGCACCCCGGTAGCGGGAGACTCCTACGAGCAGTACTTC. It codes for CASTPVAGDSYEQYF.

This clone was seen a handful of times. The CDR3 loop is CASWFTEAFF. The CDR3, as DNA: TGTGCCAGCTGGTTCACTGAAGCTTTCTTT. V usage is TRBV25-1 and J usage is TRBJ1-1; D ambiguous. The CDR3 contains 10 residues. Trimming pared 8 bases from V and 4 bases from J, leaving 5 bases between. Germline-derived CDR1 and CDR2 are MGHDK and SYGVNS.

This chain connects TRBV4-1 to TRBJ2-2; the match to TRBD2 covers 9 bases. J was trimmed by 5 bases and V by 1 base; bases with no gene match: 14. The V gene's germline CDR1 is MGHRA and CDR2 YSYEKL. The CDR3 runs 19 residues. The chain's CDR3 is CASSQVHLYVAGDTGELFF. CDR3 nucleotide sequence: TGCGCCAGCAGCCAAGTTCATCTTTACGTAGCGGGAGATACCGGGGAGCTGTTTTTT.

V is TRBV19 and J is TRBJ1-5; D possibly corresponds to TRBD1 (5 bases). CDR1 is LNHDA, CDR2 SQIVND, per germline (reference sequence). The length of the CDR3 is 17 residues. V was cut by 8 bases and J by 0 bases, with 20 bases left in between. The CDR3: CASDPVRQQYSNQPQHF. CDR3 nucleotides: TGTGCCAGTGACCCAGTGAGACAGCAATATAGCAATCAGCCCCAGCATTTT.

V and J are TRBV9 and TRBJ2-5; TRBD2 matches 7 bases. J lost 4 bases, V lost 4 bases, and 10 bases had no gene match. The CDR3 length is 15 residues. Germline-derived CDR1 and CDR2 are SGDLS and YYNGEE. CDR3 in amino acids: CASSPPGEGRETQYF. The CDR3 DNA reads TGTGCCAGCAGCCCCCCCGGGGAGGGTAGAGAGACCCAGTACTTC.

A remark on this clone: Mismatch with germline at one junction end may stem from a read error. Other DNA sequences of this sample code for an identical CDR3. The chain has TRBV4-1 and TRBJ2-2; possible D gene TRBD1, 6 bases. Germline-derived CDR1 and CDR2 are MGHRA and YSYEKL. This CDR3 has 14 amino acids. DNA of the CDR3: TGTGCCAGCAGCAGGACAGTTAACACCGGGGAGCTGTTTTTT. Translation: CASSRTVNTGELFF.

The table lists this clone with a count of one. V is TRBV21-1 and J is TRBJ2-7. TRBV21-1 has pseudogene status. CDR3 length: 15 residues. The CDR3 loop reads CASFGPQPVSYEQYF. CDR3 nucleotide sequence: TGTGCCAGCTTTGGACCCCAACCTGTTTCCTACGAGCAGTACTTC.

This chain's CDR3 is CASSQKDRGNTEAFF. CDR3 nucleotides: TGCGCCAGCAGTCAGAAAGACAGGGGGAACACTGAAGCTTTCTTT. The V call is TRBV23-1, the J call TRBJ1-1, with 8 bases identical to TRBD1. TRBV23-1 has ORF status, its function being uncertain. J was trimmed by 1 base and V by 3 bases; bases with no gene match: 4. The CDR3 has 15 residues.

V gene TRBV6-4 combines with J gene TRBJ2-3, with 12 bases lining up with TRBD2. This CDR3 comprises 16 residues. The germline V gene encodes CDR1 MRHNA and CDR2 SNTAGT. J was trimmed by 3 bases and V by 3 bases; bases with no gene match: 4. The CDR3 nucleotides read TGTGCCAGCAGTGAAGCTAGCGGGGGGGCAACAGATACGCAGTATTTT. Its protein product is CASSEASGGATDTQYF.

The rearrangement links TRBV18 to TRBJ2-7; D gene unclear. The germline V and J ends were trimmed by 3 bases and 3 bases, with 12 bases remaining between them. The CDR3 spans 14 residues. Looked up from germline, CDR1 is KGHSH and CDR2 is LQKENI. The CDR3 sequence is CASSPVDTHYEQYF. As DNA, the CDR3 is TGTGCCAGCTCACCTGTCGACACACACTACGAGCAGTACTTC. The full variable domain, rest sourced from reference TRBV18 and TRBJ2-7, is NAGVMQNPRHLVRRRGQEARLRCSPMKGHSHVYWYRQLPEEGLKFMVYLQKENIIDESGMPKERFSAEFPKEGPSILRIQQVVRGDSAAYFCASSPVDTHYEQYFGPGTRLTVT.

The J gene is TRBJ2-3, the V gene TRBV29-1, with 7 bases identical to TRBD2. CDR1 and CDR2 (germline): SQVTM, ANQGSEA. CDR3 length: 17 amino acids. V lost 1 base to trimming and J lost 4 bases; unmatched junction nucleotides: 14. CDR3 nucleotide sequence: TGCAGCGTTGAAGTCCAAGACGACAGACTAGCTCCAGATACGCAGTATTTT. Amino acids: CSVEVQDDRLAPDTQYF.

The CDR3 loop is CASRTGTGAPGELFF. The CDR3 coding sequence is TGTGCCAGCAGAACCGGGACAGGGGCCCCCGGGGAGCTGTTTTTT. The rearrangement links TRBV7-6 to TRBJ2-2; 10 bases agree with TRBD1. The CDR3 sequence is 15 residues long. The V and J ends lost 6 bases and 6 bases, in that order; junction bases with no gene match: 7. Germline CDR1 is SGHVS and CDR2 is FNYEAQ.

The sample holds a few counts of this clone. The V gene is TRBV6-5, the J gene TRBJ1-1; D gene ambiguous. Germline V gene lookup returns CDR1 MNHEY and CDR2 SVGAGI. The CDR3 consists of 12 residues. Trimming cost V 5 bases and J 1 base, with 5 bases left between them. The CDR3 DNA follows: TGTGCCAGCAGTCCGGGGAACACTGAAGCTTTCTTT. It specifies CASSPGNTEAFF.

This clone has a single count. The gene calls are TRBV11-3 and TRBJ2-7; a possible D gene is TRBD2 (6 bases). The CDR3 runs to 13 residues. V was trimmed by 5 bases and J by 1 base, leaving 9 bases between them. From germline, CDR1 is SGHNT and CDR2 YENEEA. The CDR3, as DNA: TGTGCCAGCAGCCGTGGGGGGTCCTACGAGCAGTACTTC. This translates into CASSRGGSYEQYF.

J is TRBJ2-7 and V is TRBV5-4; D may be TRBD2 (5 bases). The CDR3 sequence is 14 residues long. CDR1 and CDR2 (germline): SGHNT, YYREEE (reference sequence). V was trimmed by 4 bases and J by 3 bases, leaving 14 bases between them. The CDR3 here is CASSTYEGIYEQYF. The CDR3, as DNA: TGTGCCAGCAGCACATATGAGGGTATCTACGAGCAGTACTTC.

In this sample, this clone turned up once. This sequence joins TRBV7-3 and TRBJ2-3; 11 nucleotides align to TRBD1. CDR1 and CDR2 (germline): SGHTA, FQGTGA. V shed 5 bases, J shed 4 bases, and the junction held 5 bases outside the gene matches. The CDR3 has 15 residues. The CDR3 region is CASSQDRGRADTQYF. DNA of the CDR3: TGTGCCAGCAGCCAGGACAGGGGGCGCGCAGATACGCAGTATTTT.

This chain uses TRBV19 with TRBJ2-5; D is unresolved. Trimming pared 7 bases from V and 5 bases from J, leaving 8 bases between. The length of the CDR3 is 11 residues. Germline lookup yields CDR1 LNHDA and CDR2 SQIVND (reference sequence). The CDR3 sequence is CASKFAETQYF. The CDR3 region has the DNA TGTGCCAGTAAGTTCGCGGAGACCCAGTACTTC.

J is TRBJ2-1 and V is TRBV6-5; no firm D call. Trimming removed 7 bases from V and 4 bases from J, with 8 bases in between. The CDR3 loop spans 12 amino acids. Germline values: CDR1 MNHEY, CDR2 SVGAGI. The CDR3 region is CASKVGYNEQFF. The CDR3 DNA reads TGTGCCAGCAAGGTGGGATACAATGAGCAGTTCTTC.

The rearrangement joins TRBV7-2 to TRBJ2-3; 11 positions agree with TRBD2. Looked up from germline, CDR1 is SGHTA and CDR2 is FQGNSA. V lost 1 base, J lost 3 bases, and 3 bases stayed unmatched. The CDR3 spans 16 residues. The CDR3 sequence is CASSLELAGATDTQYF. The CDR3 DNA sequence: TGTGCCAGCAGCTTAGAACTAGCGGGGGCTACAGATACGCAGTATTTT.